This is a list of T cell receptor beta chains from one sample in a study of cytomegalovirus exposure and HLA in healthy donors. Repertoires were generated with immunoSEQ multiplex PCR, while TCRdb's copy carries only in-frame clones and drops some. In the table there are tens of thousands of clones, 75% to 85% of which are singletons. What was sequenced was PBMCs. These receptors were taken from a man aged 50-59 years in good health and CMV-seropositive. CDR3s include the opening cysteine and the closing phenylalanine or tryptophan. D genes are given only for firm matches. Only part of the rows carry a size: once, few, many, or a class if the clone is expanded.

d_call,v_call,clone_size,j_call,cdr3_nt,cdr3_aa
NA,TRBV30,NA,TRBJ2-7,TGTGCCTGGAGTTCATCTTCCGGGCCAGGGTTACAGTACGAGCAGTACTTC,CAWSSSSGPGLQYEQYF
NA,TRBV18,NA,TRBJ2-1,TGTGCCAGCTCACCAATTGAGTCTAGCAGTCTCTACAATGAGCAGTTCTTC,CASSPIESSSLYNEQFF
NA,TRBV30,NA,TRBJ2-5,TGTGCCTGGATCACCCCGGGGGACGAGACCCAGTACTTC,CAWITPGDETQYF
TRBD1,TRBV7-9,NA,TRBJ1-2,TGTTCTAGCAGCTCCTACAGGGGGTATAACTATGGCTACACCTTC,CSSSSYRGYNYGYTF
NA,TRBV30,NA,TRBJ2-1,TGTGCCTGGAGTGGTCTCGGGAGTTCATTCTTC,CAWSGLGSSFF
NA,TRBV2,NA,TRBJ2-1,TGTGCCAGCAGTGAAGAATTTGGCGGGGATGAGCAGTTCTTC,CASSEEFGGDEQFF
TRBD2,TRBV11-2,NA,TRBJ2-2,TGTGCCAGCGGGCTAGCGGGGAACACCGGGGAGCTGTTTTTT,CASGLAGNTGELFF
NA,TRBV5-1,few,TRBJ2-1,TGCGCCAGCAGCTTGGGGGACACATACAATGAGCAGTTCTTC,CASSLGDTYNEQFF
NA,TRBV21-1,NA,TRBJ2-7,TGTGCCAACAGTTGGGGAGGGACAGGGCTTACCCCCCTCATTGCCTACGAGCAGTACTTC,CANSWGGTGLTPLIAYEQYF
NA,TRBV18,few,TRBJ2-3,TGTGCCAGCTCAGAGGGCACAGATACGCAGTATTTT,CASSEGTDTQYF
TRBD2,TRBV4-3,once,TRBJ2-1,TGCGCCAGCAGCCAAGATACTAGCGGGAATGAGCAGTTCTTC,CASSQDTSGNEQFF
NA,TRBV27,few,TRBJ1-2,TGTGCCAGCAGTTTAAGTACGGGGGGGGGTCTCCTCGGCTATGGCTACACCTTC,CASSLSTGGGLLGYGYTF
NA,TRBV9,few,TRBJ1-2,TGTGCCAGCAGCGCCCGAGGGGCGGGGCATTATGGCTACACCTTC,CASSARGAGHYGYTF
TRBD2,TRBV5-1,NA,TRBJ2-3,TGCGCCAGCAGCCCTACTAGCGGGAGTTCGACAGATACGCAGTATTTT,CASSPTSGSSTDTQYF
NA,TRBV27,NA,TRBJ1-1,TGTGCCAGCAGTCCTCTCCCGCAGGGGCCCACTGAAGCTTTCTTT,CASSPLPQGPTEAFF
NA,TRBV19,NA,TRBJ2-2,TGTGCCAGTAGTAGAGCAGATGGAACCGGGGAGCTGTTTTTT,CASSRADGTGELFF
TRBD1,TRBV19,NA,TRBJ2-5,TGTGCCAGTAGTTCCGACAGGGAAGAGACCCAGTACTTC,CASSSDREETQYF
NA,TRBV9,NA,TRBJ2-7,TGTGCCAGCCGCTCCCAGGGGCCCAGATCCTACGAGCAGTACTTC,CASRSQGPRSYEQYF
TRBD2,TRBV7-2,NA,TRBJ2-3,TGTGCCAGCTCTCCCTTAGCGGGGGGGCGGGCAGATACGCAGTATTTT,CASSPLAGGRADTQYF
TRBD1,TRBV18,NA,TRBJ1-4,TGTGCCAGCTCAAGAAAAGGGGGACAGGGGGATGAAAAACTGTTTTTT,CASSRKGGQGDEKLFF
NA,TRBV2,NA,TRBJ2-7,TGTGCCAGCACGAGGGACAGACTCCGCTCGACAGGGCGGGATTACGAGCAGTACTTC,CASTRDRLRSTGRDYEQYF
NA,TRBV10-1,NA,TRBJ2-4,TGCGCCAGCAGTGCAAGCATAGCCAAAAACATTCAGTACTTC,CASSASIAKNIQYF